These 18 T cell receptor beta chains originate from one sample sequenced in a study of beta chain features in type 1 diabetes. cDNA synthesis used the whole RNA isolate, giving expressed TCRB sequences. The assay was immunoSEQ multiplex PCR, and TCRdb's table has in-frame clones only and misses some. The table lists roughly 300,000 clones, 12% to 15% of them singletons. Sequenced material: central memory CD4+ T cells from blood. Every receptor here comes from a young man in good health.

The V and J genes are TRBV14 and TRBJ2-6, with TRBD1 matching over 7 bases. The CDR3 is 14 amino acids. The trim removed 6 bases at V and 2 bases at J, leaving 1 base unmatched. Germline CDR1 SGHDN, CDR2 FVKESK. The CDR3 region has the DNA TGTGCCAGCAGGCAGGGGGCTGGGGCCAACGTCCTGACTTTC. Translating gives CASRQGAGANVLTF.

A few counts support this clone. The chain couples TRBV11-2 to TRBJ1-2, with D perhaps matching TRBD1 (6 bases). In germline, CDR1 is SGHAT, CDR2 FQNNGV. Trimming removed 5 bases at V and 3 bases at J, with 16 bases between. The CDR3 is made up of 15 amino acids. CDR3 sequence: CASSQTASGDYGYTF. The DNA of the CDR3 is TGTGCCAGCAGCCAAACCGCCTCAGGGGACTATGGCTACACCTTC.

The chain carries TRBV29-1 and TRBJ2-1, with TRBD2 as a possible D gene (6 bases). The CDR3 is made up of 13 amino acids. Trimming removed 7 bases from V and 7 bases from J, with 17 bases in between. Per the germline V gene, CDR1 is SQVTM and CDR2 is ANQGSEA. This chain's CDR3 is CSAMMAGRNEQFF. The CDR3 DNA follows: TGCAGCGCCATGATGGCGGGGAGAAATGAGCAGTTCTTC.

This clone was detected only a few times. V gene TRBV7-2 combines with J gene TRBJ2-3; 7 bases match TRBD1. The germline gives CDR1 SGHTA, CDR2 FQGNSA. The trim removed 0 bases at V and 2 bases at J, leaving 8 bases unmatched. The CDR3 loop spans 17 amino acids. The CDR3 nucleotides read TGTGCCAGCAGCTTAGCGGTCCGGACAGGTTACACAGATACGCAGTATTTT. Its translation is CASSLAVRTGYTDTQYF.

The chain has TRBV18 and TRBJ1-1; 7 nucleotides agree with TRBD1. The trim removed 4 bases at V and 4 bases at J, leaving 0 bases unmatched. Germline V CDR1 and CDR2: KGHSH, LQKENI. The CDR3 loop spans 12 amino acids. The CDR3 DNA follows: TGTGCCAGCTCACGGGACAGCACTGAAGCTTTCTTT. Protein sequence: CASSRDSTEAFF.

This clone was observed many times. The DNA for the CDR3 is TGCGCCAGCAGTCAATCAGTCATAGGACAGGGGGTTAGCAATCAGCCCCAGCATTTT. Translated, it gives CASSQSVIGQGVSNQPQHF. The chain combines TRBV23-1 with TRBJ1-5, with 10 bases lining up with TRBD1. TRBV23-1 qualifies as an ORF whose function is uncertain. V lost 0 bases and J lost 0; bases outside the gene matches: 8. The CDR3 is made up of 19 amino acids.

The CDR3 nucleotides are TGTGCCAGCAGCTTAGCTCTGGCGGGAGGTGAGCAGTTCTTC. It encodes CASSLALAGGEQFF. The chain carries TRBV7-9 and TRBJ2-1; 8 bases are shared with TRBD2. Germline loops: CDR1 SEHNR, CDR2 FQNEAQ (reference sequence). V gave up 0 bases and J gave up 9 bases; unmatched junction bases: 4. This CDR3 is built from 14 residues.

This clone showed up just a few times. The chain combines TRBV29-1 with TRBJ1-1; D gene ambiguous. Germline loops: CDR1 SQVTM, CDR2 ANQGSEA. CDR3 length equals 12 residues. V lost 7 bases and J 10 bases, leaving 19 bases between the germline ends. This CDR3 is CSAKEGSLRAFF. The CDR3 nucleotides are TGCAGCGCGAAGGAAGGCTCACTCCGAGCTTTCTTT.

The gene calls are TRBV29-1 and TRBJ1-3, with D unclear. The germline V and J ends were trimmed by 2 bases and 2 bases, with 7 bases remaining between them. This CDR3 spans 13 amino acids. CDR1 and CDR2 (germline): SQVTM, ANQGSEA. The CDR3 loop is CSVEPWAGNTIYF. CDR3 DNA: TGCAGCGTTGAACCTTGGGCTGGAAACACCATATATTTT.

The rearrangement joins TRBV25-1 to TRBJ2-3; 13 bases align to TRBD2. The CDR3 has 16 amino acids. Germline V lookup: CDR1 MGHDK, CDR2 SYGVNS. V lost 7 bases, J lost 4 bases, and 8 bases stayed unmatched. The CDR3 coding sequence is TGTGCCAGCACGGCGGGACTAGCGGGGAGGGCAGATACGCAGTATTTT. Its translation is CASTAGLAGRADTQYF.

This clone was found a few times. The chain is built from TRBV6-5 and TRBJ2-7; TRBD1 aligns across 7 bases. Germline CDR1 MNHEY, CDR2 SVGAGI. Germline trimming cut 5 bases from V and 3 bases from J; bases unmatched to any gene: 7. The CDR3 loop spans 14 amino acids. The CDR3 loop is CASSEPGQNYEQYV. CDR3 DNA sequence: TGTGCCAGCAGTGAACCGGGACAGAACTACGAGCAGTACGTC.

The gene calls are TRBV21-1 and TRBJ1-4; TRBD1 is the table's D call, not checked against the DNA. TRBV21-1 is classified as a pseudogene. The CDR3 loop spans 15 amino acids. CDR3 loop: CASTSSGTGGEKLFF. The CDR3 DNA reads TGTGCCAGTACCTCGTCGGGGACAGGGGGGGAAAAACTGTTTTTT.

This clone has just a few counts. This rearrangement joins TRBV27 to TRBJ1-2; 8 bases fit TRBD1. This CDR3 is built from 14 residues. V lost 2 bases and J lost 4; bases outside the gene matches: 3. Germline CDR1 and CDR2: MNHEY and SMNVEV (reference sequence). In nucleotides, the CDR3 is TGTGCCAGCAGTTTACAGGGGGCAGGCTATGGCTACACCTTC. As protein: CASSLQGAGYGYTF.

The chain joins TRBV6-1 to TRBJ1-1; possibly TRBD1 for D (5 bases). CDR3 length: 14 amino acids. The V and J ends lost 6 bases and 0 bases respectively, with 11 bases between them. Germline V gives CDR1 MNHNS, CDR2 SASEGT. The CDR3 nucleotides read TGTGCCAGCAGCACCGGGACCCTGAACACTGAAGCTTTCTTT. This codes for CASSTGTLNTEAFF.

This clone has ten or more counts. The CDR3 loop is CASLRDRGSTDTQYF. The CDR3 DNA reads TGTGCCAGCCTACGGGACAGGGGAAGCACAGATACGCAGTATTTT. V usage is TRBV7-9 and J usage is TRBJ2-3, with 10 bases lining up with TRBD1. V dropped 8 bases and J dropped 0; count of bases not matched to a gene: 5. Looked up from germline, CDR1 is SEHNR and CDR2 is FQNEAQ (reference sequence). The CDR3 has 15 residues.

This clone was counted only a few times. The chain employs TRBV7-2 and TRBJ2-5; 8 bases map to TRBD1. The CDR3 contains 15 residues. In germline, CDR1 is SGHTA, CDR2 FQGNSA. J lost 2 bases, V lost 4 bases, and 6 bases had no gene match. This CDR3 is CASSYGTGTQETQYF. Here the CDR3 DNA reads TGTGCCAGCAGCTACGGGACAGGAACACAAGAGACCCAGTACTTC.

The chain couples TRBV10-3 to TRBJ2-5, with a possible D match to TRBD1 (6 bases). The better agreement between TRBJ2-7 and the DNA end casts doubt on the J call. The germline gives CDR1 ENHRY, CDR2 SYGVKD. The CDR3 consists of 12 residues. The chain's CDR3 is CAIRGDNYEQYF. The CDR3 coding sequence is TGTGCCATCAGAGGGGACAACTACGAGCAGTACTTC.

This clone came up many times. V and J are TRBV2 and TRBJ2-7; 8 bases are shared with TRBD2. Germline V gene lookup returns CDR1 SNHLY and CDR2 FYNNEI. CDR3 size: 16 residues. V lost 2 bases, J lost 3 bases, and 9 bases stayed unmatched. CDR3 protein: CASSEKEAAGGYEQYF. The CDR3 DNA is TGTGCCAGCAGTGAAAAGGAGGCGGCGGGGGGCTACGAGCAGTACTTC.